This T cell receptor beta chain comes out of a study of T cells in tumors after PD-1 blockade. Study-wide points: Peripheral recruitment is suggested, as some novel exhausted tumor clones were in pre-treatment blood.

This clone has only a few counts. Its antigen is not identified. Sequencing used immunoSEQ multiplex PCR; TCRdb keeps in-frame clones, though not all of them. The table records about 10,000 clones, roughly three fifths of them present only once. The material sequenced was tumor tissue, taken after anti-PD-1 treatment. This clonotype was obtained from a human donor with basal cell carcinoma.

CDR3 residues: CASSDGQGARGGYTF. The CDR3 DNA reads TGTGCCAGTAGCGATGGACAGGGGGCGCGGGGAGGCTACACCTTC. The chain combines TRBV19 with TRBJ1-2; TRBD1 aligns across 11 bases. Germline loops: CDR1 LNHDA, CDR2 SQIVND (reference sequence). The CDR3 consists of 15 residues. V lost 6 bases to trimming and J lost 8 bases; unmatched junction nucleotides: 11. Combining the CDR3 with reference TRBV19 and TRBJ1-2 gives the whole variable domain DGGITQSPKYLFRKEGQNVTLSCEQNLNHDAMYWYRQDPGQGLRLIYYSQIVNDFQKGDIAEGYSVSREKKESFPLTVTSAQKNPTAFYLCASSDGQGARGGYTFGSGTRLTVV.